Below are 26 T cell receptor beta chains sequenced from a single sample in a study of tumor-infiltrating lymphocytes in primary liver carcinoma. The investigators made TCR beta cDNA from roughly 460 ng total RNA, using a constant-region primer. Nested multiplex PCR, run for three rounds with slightly modified ARM-PCR, yielded TCR beta libraries. TRBV1-TRBV30 forward primers and a C-beta reverse primer were used in the first two PCR rounds, which each ran for 10 cycles. TCRdb called the multiplex PCR reads again in MiXCR, with one record for every CDR3 protein. Here the sample spans about 120,000 distinct CDR3 sequences, approximately 71% being singletons. The tissue used was unsorted bulk material of about 19-31 mg. RNA and DNA were co-extracted from it with the AllPrep DNA/RNA mini kit. The sequenced sample consisted of tumor-adjacent normal liver tissue. These receptors came from a woman aged 55-70 years with primary liver carcinoma and hepatitis B virus infection.

This clonotype was picked up many times. The J gene is TRBJ1-2, the V gene TRBV6-6; TRBD1 is a possible D gene (5 bases). The CDR3 spans 13 residues. The germline V gene encodes CDR1 MNHNY and CDR2 SVGAGI (reference sequence). Trimming took 8 bases from V and 6 from J, leaving 16 bases between them. The CDR3 reads CASVPIGVDGYTF. Written as DNA, the CDR3 is TGTGCCAGCGTCCCGATAGGGGTGGATGGCTACACCTTC.

In regard to this clonotype: A read error may explain this, as a much larger clone is one base away. This sequence joins TRBV7-9 and TRBJ2-2, with D uncertain. Between the trimmed V and J ends, which lost 6 bases and 7 bases, there was a span of 6 bases. CDR3 length equals 11 residues. The germline CDR1 and CDR2 sequences are SEHNR and FQNEAQ (reference sequence). CDR3 bases: TGTGCCAGCAGTTCCGGCGGGGAGCTGTTTTTT. It codes for CASSSGGELFF.

This clonotype was counted between two and nine times. With a much larger clone just one base away, this may be a read error. The gene calls are TRBV2 and TRBJ2-3; no reliable D call. CDR1 and CDR2 (germline): SNHLY, FYNNEI. Deletions cut 5 bases from V and 5 bases from J, with 5 bases between. The CDR3 loop spans 11 amino acids. The DNA for the CDR3 is TGTGCCAGCAGTTTCGAAGATACGCAGTATTTT. Translation gives CASSFEDTQYF.

On this clonotype: Because the CDR3 is missing its conserved closing phenylalanine or tryptophan, this is likely a read error. This chain uses TRBV5-1 with TRBJ2-3, with 9 nucleotides matching TRBD2. This CDR3 is built from 19 residues. CDR1 SGHRS and CDR2 YFSETQ come from the germline V gene. V was clipped by 1 base and J by 1 base; unmatched bases: 13. The DNA for the CDR3 is TGCGCCAGCAGCTTGAGGGGGCTAGCGGGGACCGGGGGCACAGATACGCAGTATTCT. Its protein product is CASSLRGLAGTGGTDTQYS.

Details on this clonotype: No conserved phenylalanine or tryptophan ends this CDR3, so it is likely a read error. The chain has TRBV29-1 and TRBJ2-7, with 9 bases identical to TRBD2. Germline CDR1 SQVTM, CDR2 ANQGSEA. V trimming: 5 bases; J trimming: 1 base; junction bases outside the gene matches: 9. The CDR3 has 15 residues. CDR3 amino acids: CSVKLTSGSSYEQYI. The CDR3 DNA follows: TGCAGCGTTAAGCTGACTAGCGGTAGTTCCTACGAGCAGTACATC.

The rearrangement joins TRBV5-1 to TRBJ2-5, with 7 positions matching TRBD1. Germline CDR1 SGHRS, CDR2 YFSETQ. CDR3 length: 14 residues. The V and J ends lost 1 base and 5 bases, in that order; junction bases with no gene match: 5. DNA for the CDR3: TGCGCCAGCAGCTTGAGAGGGGGCACGGAGACCCAGTACTTC. It encodes CASSLRGGTETQYF.

This clonotype was counted ten times or more. This rearrangement joins TRBV4-2 to TRBJ2-1; 7 bases line up with TRBD2. This CDR3 has 16 residues. Trimming took 0 bases from V and 8 from J; bases not matched to a gene: 10. The germline gives CDR1 LGHNA, CDR2 YNFKEQ. The CDR3 reads CASSQDMVGEGDEQFF. The CDR3, as DNA: TGTGCCAGCAGCCAAGATATGGTTGGGGAGGGCGATGAGCAGTTCTTC.

Details on this clonotype: This may arise from a read error, as a much more abundant clone is one base away. The V and J genes are TRBV30 and TRBJ2-7; 7 bases align to TRBD1. Germline loops: CDR1 GTSNPN, CDR2 SVGIG (reference sequence). The CDR3 has 15 amino acids. CDR3 region: CVWSFPTGIPYEQYF. DNA for the CDR3: TGTGTCTGGAGTTTCCCGACAGGGATTCCCTACGAGCAGTACTTC.

The chain uses TRBV6-6 and TRBJ2-1; 9 nucleotides match TRBD2. CDR3 size: 16 residues. After removal of 10 bases from V and 8 bases from J, the junction contained 18 bases not matched to a gene. Per the germline V gene, CDR1 is MNHNY and CDR2 is SVGAGI (reference sequence). CDR3 DNA: TGTGCCATCACCCCCGGCGGGAGGGCCGTAATCGATGAGCAGTTCTTC. Amino acid sequence: CAITPGGRAVIDEQFF.

With regard to this clonotype: A clone one base away is much larger, so this may be a read error. The chain joins TRBV5-6 to TRBJ2-1; D possibly corresponds to TRBD2 (7 bases). V was clipped by 6 bases and J by 0 bases, with 13 bases between them. The germline V gene encodes CDR1 SGHDT and CDR2 YYEEEE. The CDR3 is made up of 15 amino acids. CDR3 region: CASIFRGGSYNEQFF. Written as DNA, the CDR3 is TGTGCCAGCATCTTTAGGGGGGGCTCCTACAATGAGCAGTTCTTC.

As to this clonotype: Compared with germline, one end of the junction differs, possibly owing to a read error. The chain combines TRBV10-2 with TRBJ2-1; D perhaps matches TRBD1 (5 bases). Looked up from germline, CDR1 is WSHSY and CDR2 is SAAADI. CDR3 size: 14 residues. This chain's CDR3 is CTCRALESVNERFF. For the CDR3, the DNA is TGCACCTGCAGGGCCCTCGAGTCCGTGAATGAGCGGTTCTTC.

This clonotype was seen ten or more times. The chain carries TRBV28 and TRBJ2-7, with 15 bases matching TRBD2. With 6 bases clipped from V and 9 bases from J, the junction kept 6 bases outside the gene matches. The CDR3 loop spans 14 amino acids. Germline V CDR1 and CDR2: MDHEN, SYDVKM. CDR3 residues: CASRASGLAGGQYF. The CDR3 DNA follows: TGTGCCAGCAGAGCCTCGGGACTAGCGGGAGGGCAGTACTTC.

To note about this clonotype: Germline is not matched at one junction end, which may reflect a read error. The chain joins TRBV5-4 to TRBJ2-1; D perhaps matches TRBD2 (6 bases). The CDR3 is 14 residues long. CDR1 is SGHNT and CDR2 is YYREEE in the germline V gene (reference sequence). The CDR3 region is CASSLVLAHNGQLF. The CDR3 bases are TGTGCCAGCAGCTTGGTACTAGCCCACAATGGGCAGCTCTTC.

Notes on this clonotype: Germline is not matched at one junction end, which may reflect a read error. The rearrangement joins TRBV5-1 to TRBJ2-7; TRBD1 matches 8 bases. The CDR3 runs 17 residues. CDR1 is SGHRS and CDR2 is YFSETQ in the germline V gene. The CDR3 reads CASSLRTGSSGSHEQYF. Written as DNA, the CDR3 is TGCGCCAGCAGCTTGAGGACAGGGAGTTCGGGCTCCCACGAGCAGTACTTC. Drawing the rest from reference TRBV5-1 and TRBJ2-7, the complete variable domain is KAGVTQTPRYLIKTRGQQVTLSCSPISGHRSVSWYQQTPGQGLQFLFEYFSETQRNKGNFPGRFSGRQFSNSRSEMNVSTLELGDSALYLCASSLRTGSSGSHEQYFGPGTRLTVT.

A note on this clonotype: One end of the junction does not line up with germline, which may come from a read error. This chain joins TRBV11-2 and TRBJ2-2; the match to TRBD2 covers 13 bases. The CDR3 consists of 16 residues. CDR1 SGHAT and CDR2 FQNNGV come from the germline V gene. CDR3 sequence reads: CASSGLAGVGTRELFF. The CDR3 DNA follows: TGTGCCAGTAGCGGACTAGCGGGAGTAGGCACCAGGGAGTTGTTTTTT.

A remark on this clonotype: The junction departs from the called germline gene at one end, perhaps through a read error. The V call is TRBV6-1, the J call TRBJ2-2; the match to TRBD1 covers 8 bases. The CDR3 has 14 amino acids. CDR1 is MNHNS and CDR2 is SASEGT in the germline V gene. The CDR3 region has the DNA TGTGTCAGCAGTACAGGGGGTAGCATTGGGGAGCTGTTTTTT. Encoded protein: CVSSTGGSIGELFF.

Points on this clonotype: It may be a read error: a sequence one base away is much more abundant. CDR3 sequence: CASNFETGLGTHNEQFF. The CDR3 DNA is TGTGCCAGCAACTTCGAGACGGGGCTCGGGACTCACAATGAGCAGTTCTTC. This chain links TRBV7-9 with TRBJ2-1; tentative D call: TRBD2 (6 bases). The germline gives CDR1 SEHNR, CDR2 FQNEAQ (reference sequence). V shed 7 bases and J shed 5 bases, with 24 bases lying between them. The CDR3 totals 17 residues.

This clonotype was seen repeatedly, ten times or more. The gene calls are TRBV6-6 and TRBJ2-7; D possibly corresponds to TRBD2 (5 bases). This CDR3 contains 16 residues. Germline V gives CDR1 MNHNY, CDR2 SVGAGI (reference sequence). Between the trimmed V and J ends, which lost 5 bases and 2 bases, there was a span of 19 bases. The CDR3 DNA reads as TGTGCCAGCAGTCCCCCCTTCGGGGTAGCCGCCTACGAGCAGTACTTC. The encoded protein is CASSPPFGVAAYEQYF.

This clonotype is a singleton in its sample. A much larger clone differs by one base, so this may be a read error. The V call is TRBV28, the J call TRBJ1-3; D gene ambiguous. CDR3 length: 16 residues. Germline V gene lookup returns CDR1 MDHEN and CDR2 SYDVKM. Trimming left V 6 bases short and J 0 bases short, with 15 bases between. The CDR3 coding sequence is TGTGCCAGCAGCCAGCTTGGGATGAACTCTGGAAACACCATATATTTT. It codes for CASSQLGMNSGNTIYF.

V usage is TRBV29-1 and J usage is TRBJ1-1; D remains unclear. CDR1 and CDR2 from the germline V gene are SQVTM and ANQGSEA. Trimming took 5 bases from V and 4 from J, leaving 17 bases between them. The CDR3 has 14 residues. CDR3 sequence: CSVHPGIMSTEAFF. The CDR3 region has the DNA TGCAGCGTTCACCCCGGGATAATGAGCACTGAAGCTTTCTTT. Supplemented by reference TRBV29-1 and TRBJ1-1, the full variable domain reads SAVISQKPSRDICQRGTSLTIQCQVDSQVTMMFWYRQQPGQSLTLIATANQGSEATYESGFVIDKFPISRPNLTFSTLTVSNMSPEDSSIYLCSVHPGIMSTEAFFGQGTRLTVV.

This clonotype was picked up one time. The V and J genes are TRBV2 and TRBJ2-7; D possibly matches TRBD1 or TRBD2 (5 bases each). V lost 7 bases and J lost 9, with 22 bases in between. CDR3 size: 14 residues. Germline V gene data show CDR1 as SNHLY and CDR2 as FYNNEI. CDR3 coding DNA: TGTGCCAGCACCCCCCGAGGGGCGACTCACTGGCAGTACTTC. This translates into CASTPRGATHWQYF. The full variable domain, its missing parts supplied by reference TRBV2 and TRBJ2-7, is EPEVTQTPSHQVTQMGQEVILRCVPISNHLYFYWYRQILGQKVEFLVSFYNNEISEKSEIFDDQFSVERPDGSNFTLKIRSTKLEDSAMYFCASTPRGATHWQYFGPGTRLTVT.

The CDR3 sequence: CASSLPSSRANEQFF. CDR3 DNA: TGTGCCAGCAGCTTGCCCAGCAGTAGGGCTAATGAGCAGTTCTTC. V gene TRBV5-6 combines with J gene TRBJ2-1; D uncertain. Deletions cut 1 base from V and 7 bases from J, with 15 bases between. The germline V gene has CDR1 SGHDT and CDR2 YYEEEE. The CDR3 consists of 15 residues.

The J gene is TRBJ2-2, the V gene TRBV29-1; the D gene is possibly TRBD2 (5 bases). Per germline, CDR1 SQVTM and CDR2 ANQGSEA. V shed 4 bases and J shed 5 bases, with 14 bases lying between them. The CDR3 has 14 residues. The CDR3 protein is CSVGPGGKTGELFF. The CDR3 region has the DNA TGCAGCGTTGGTCCCGGAGGCAAGACCGGGGAGCTGTTTTTT.

The chain combines TRBV11-2 with TRBJ2-1; D gene uncertain. The CDR3 sequence is 11 residues long. Germline CDR1 and CDR2: SGHAT and FQNNGV. V was cut by 6 bases and J by 9 bases, with 9 bases left in between. In nucleotides, the CDR3 is TGTGCCAGCAGTCTACAGAGTGAGCAGTTCTTC. It codes for CASSLQSEQFF.

On this clonotype itself: A much larger clone differs from this one at a single base, so this may be a read error. The rearrangement links TRBV7-9 to TRBJ2-7; the D gene is possibly TRBD1 (6 bases). This CDR3 has 14 residues. Germline V gene sequence: CDR1 SEHNR, CDR2 FQNEAQ (reference sequence). The CDR3: CATSLAGQSYEQYF. Written as DNA, the CDR3 is TGTGCCACCAGCTTAGCCGGACAGAGCTACGAGCAGTACTTC.

A note on this clonotype: It may be a read error: a sequence one base away is much more abundant. This chain joins TRBV5-4 and TRBJ2-2; possible D gene TRBD1, 6 bases. CDR1 is SGHNT and CDR2 is YYREEE in the germline V gene (reference sequence). The CDR3 contains 15 residues. The DNA for the CDR3 is TGTGCCACCAGCTTGGGGGCAACCGGCACCGGGGAGCTGTTTTTT. Its protein is CATSLGATGTGELFF.